The subject of this entry is one T cell receptor beta chain. No antigen is known for it. The input lacks base qualities; no much larger clone sits a single base away. Systemically healthy Caucasian individuals from Russia, 39 in total and aged about 6 to 95 years, were included as donors. Roughly 9.5 milliliters of peripheral blood were drawn from each donor into EDTA-treated Vacutainer tubes. Ficoll-Paque density-gradient centrifugation was used to isolate PBMCs, with at least 7 million obtained per sample. Total RNA, at least 6 micrograms per sample, was extracted from PBMCs with Trizol reagent. Naive CD45RAhigh/CD27high T cell percentages were measured by flow cytometry on a PBMC aliquot from every donor. Receptors were amplified or captured by 5' RACE. TCRdb names Illumina HiSeq 2500 as the instrument used. A second PCR of about 6 to 11 cycles was run with a J-beta primer mix and a sample-barcoded 5' primer. Each TCR beta cDNA molecule received a unique molecular identifier from a template-switch 5' adaptor carrying 12 random nucleotides. At least 3 million CDR3-containing paired-end reads were obtained from each sample. First-strand cDNA was synthesized from all RNA with the Mint cDNA synthesis kit, primed by a TRBC-specific oligonucleotide. All cDNA was treated with uracil-DNA glycosylase and then went through a first 18-cycle PCR with the universal primers M1SS and BC2_uni_R. The authors' pipeline ran thus. For normalization, 1 million high-quality reads, each with a distinct molecular identifier, were randomly selected from each sample. Reads with shared molecular identifiers were discarded instead of being binned into consensus sequences. CDR3 identification, clonotype clustering and error correction used MiTCR with a Q25 quality threshold and the strictest error-elimination algorithm. A nonparametric unseen species model using Euler transformation provided a lower-bound estimate of total TCR beta diversity. Using fastp trimming at Q25 and MiXCR clonotype assembly, TCRdb reanalyzed the public sequencing data and kept in-frame beta chains. Identical CDR3 protein sequences are pooled into one entry, listed with their most common genes and DNA. These V and J calls rely on TCRdb rather than the paper's analysis. The sample table lists hundreds of thousands of distinct CDR3 sequences, roughly 31% of them with a count of one. The top ten clonotypes cover approximately 14% of the sample.

The data originate from a study of blood T cells in healthy people across ages (dated by TCRdb to the mid-2010s). Regarding the study in general: In model experiments, template switching captured about one uniquely barcoded TCR beta cDNA molecule for every two T cells. Donors of different ages were randomly distributed across sequencing lanes to avoid experimental bias. Donors were grouped into four age groups: young (average approximately 15 years), middle-aged (less than 40), aged (about 60) and long-lived (approximately 78). The study measured age-related changes in TCR beta repertoire diversity using deep sequencing normalized with unique cDNA molecular identifiers. The study analyzed two additional independent replicas of 1 million unique cDNA reads from the same blood draw for two donors, one aged 18 to 30 and one aged 80 or older. Results and caveats for the whole study, not just this receptor: Estimates of total diversity based on one million sequenced T cells were considered lower bounds and underestimates. Conclusive comparison of naive and antigen-experienced compartments was prevented by the profiling of bulk unsorted PBMCs. Compared with the aged group, more naive CD4+ T cells, fewer expanded clones and increased TCR diversity were shown by the long-lived group, suggesting age selection. There was a strong correlation between observed TCR beta diversity and the percentage of naive T cells measured by flow cytometry. Because donor CMV infection status was unknown, age-related changes in expanded clonotypes were potentially confounded. Observed TCR beta diversity per million T cells fell roughly linearly with age, and a significant reduction was already apparent by age roughly 40.

Sequencing was performed on blood. The receptor was derived from a woman older than 75 in good health.

The CDR3 region: CSARRFSGESTDTQYF. At the DNA level, the sequence is TGCAGTGCTCGACGATTTAGCGGGGAGAGCACAGATACGCAGTATTTT. Here the chain combines TRBV20-1 and TRBJ2-3; 8 central bases correspond to TRBD2. The CDR3, from cysteine to phenylalanine, totals 16 residues. Here the CDR3 DNA is all that survives: 48 bases in frame from base 1. Trimming leaves V shorter by 5 bases and J shorter by 0 bases, with the junction holding 10 bases beyond the gene matches. The germline V gene (reference sequence) sets CDR1 to DFQATT and CDR2 to SNEGSKA.